This TCR beta chain was recorded in a study of T cell responses to AZD1222 COVID-19 vaccine. Study results and caveats: Increased Spike-specific TCR breadth and depth were observed after two AZD1222 doses.

Data came from immunoSEQ multiplex PCR; TCRdb stores just in-frame clones and leaves some out. Of around 160,000 clones in the sample, approximately 94% are singletons; the top ten hold just over 5%. This clone was picked up a small number of times. Its antigen is undetermined. The sample was peripheral blood, taken 28 days after the second AZD1222 dose. The sequence came from an adult who received the AZD1222 COVID-19 vaccine.

The CDR3 DNA is TGTGCCAGCAGCGCCGGGACCTTCTTGGACGAGCAGTACTTC. This codes for CASSAGTFLDEQYF. The chain is built from TRBV9 and TRBJ2-7; D could derive from TRBD1 or TRBD2 (5 bases each). CDR1 and CDR2 from the germline V gene are SGDLS and YYNGEE. CDR3 length: 14 residues. Trimming shortened V by 3 bases and J by 5 bases, and 15 bases separated the two germline ends.